A selection of T cell receptor beta chains follows, all from one sample in a study of shared clonotypes between healthy human individuals. The protocol was immunoSEQ multiplex PCR, while the TCRdb copy is restricted to in-frame clones and leaves out a portion. The table has around 640,000 clones, approximately 96% seen once. Sample: naive CD8+ T cells sorted from blood. The origin of the receptors is a woman aged 30 to 39 in good health. The CDR3 runs from the conserved cysteine through the conserved F or W. D genes are given only for firm matches. Size tells how often a clone was seen (once, few, many) or the class of an expanded clone, and some rows leave it out.

cdr3_nt: TGTGCCAGCAGCTTGGGGGCTAGCGGGAGCTCCTACAATGAGCAGTTCTTC
cdr3_aa: CASSLGASGSSYNEQFF
clone_size: -
j_call: TRBJ2-1
v_call: TRBV7-8
d_call: TRBD2

cdr3_nt: TGTGCCAGCAGCCAAGATCGGGTAAACTATGGCTACACCTTC
cdr3_aa: CASSQDRVNYGYTF
clone_size: -
j_call: TRBJ1-2
v_call: TRBV4-2
d_call: -

cdr3_nt: TGTGCCAGCAGTTTAGAAAGGACAGCTTTGACCGAGCAGTACTTC
cdr3_aa: CASSLERTALTEQYF
clone_size: -
j_call: TRBJ2-7
v_call: TRBV28
d_call: -

cdr3_nt: TGTGCCAGCAGTTTAAAGGGGACAGGAGCATACGAGCAGTACTTC
cdr3_aa: CASSLKGTGAYEQYF
clone_size: -
j_call: TRBJ2-7
v_call: TRBV27
d_call: TRBD1

cdr3_nt: TGTGCCAGCAGCCCACCGATAGCCAGGGGCACAGATACGCAGTATTTT
cdr3_aa: CASSPPIARGTDTQYF
clone_size: -
j_call: TRBJ2-3
v_call: TRBV11-2
d_call: -

cdr3_nt: TGTGCCAGCAGCGTAGATGGGGTCCTCGGCAATGAGCAGTTCTTC
cdr3_aa: CASSVDGVLGNEQFF
clone_size: -
j_call: TRBJ2-1
v_call: TRBV9
d_call: -

cdr3_nt: TGTGCCATCAGTGGAGCTTCGACAGGAGCGCCCACAGATACGCAGTATTTT
cdr3_aa: CAISGASTGAPTDTQYF
clone_size: -
j_call: TRBJ2-3
v_call: TRBV10-3
d_call: -

cdr3_nt: TGTGCCAGCAGTTACACCCCAGCGGGAGGGGGATACGAGCAGTACTTC
cdr3_aa: CASSYTPAGGGYEQYF
clone_size: once
j_call: TRBJ2-7
v_call: TRBV6-7
d_call: TRBD2

cdr3_nt: TGTGCCAGCAGCTTGTCCAGGGGGGACACTGAAGCTTTCTTT
cdr3_aa: CASSLSRGDTEAFF
clone_size: -
j_call: TRBJ1-1
v_call: TRBV7-8
d_call: TRBD1

cdr3_nt: TGTGCCAGCAGGCAGGGGGCAAGGGGCTACACCTTC
cdr3_aa: CASRQGARGYTF
clone_size: -
j_call: TRBJ1-2
v_call: TRBV6-5
d_call: TRBD1

cdr3_nt: TGTGCCAGCAGCGGGACCGGGACGGTGTTCAATGAGCAGTTCTTC
cdr3_aa: CASSGTGTVFNEQFF
clone_size: -
j_call: TRBJ2-1
v_call: TRBV13
d_call: -

cdr3_nt: TGTGCCACCAGCACGACAGGGGCATTAGACTATGGCTACACCTTC
cdr3_aa: CATSTTGALDYGYTF
clone_size: -
j_call: TRBJ1-2
v_call: TRBV15
d_call: TRBD1

cdr3_nt: TGTGCCAGCAGCTTAGATACAGCAGAGCCCAATGAGCAGTTCTTC
cdr3_aa: CASSLDTAEPNEQFF
clone_size: -
j_call: TRBJ2-1
v_call: TRBV7-7
d_call: -

cdr3_nt: TGTGCCAGCAGTTTCCGGGGACTAGCGGGCACCGGGGAGCTGTTTTTT
cdr3_aa: CASSFRGLAGTGELFF
clone_size: -
j_call: TRBJ2-2
v_call: TRBV28
d_call: TRBD2

cdr3_nt: TGTGCCAGCAGCTTGCTTTCTGGGGGCCGGACCACTGAAGCTTTCTTT
cdr3_aa: CASSLLSGGRTTEAFF
clone_size: -
j_call: TRBJ1-1
v_call: TRBV7-4
d_call: -

cdr3_nt: TGTGCCAGCAGTGAACACAGGGGGATTGGGCCCTATGGCTACACCTTC
cdr3_aa: CASSEHRGIGPYGYTF
clone_size: -
j_call: TRBJ1-2
v_call: TRBV6-1
d_call: TRBD1

cdr3_nt: TGTGCCAGCAGCTTAGTACTCAATCAGCCCCAGCATTTT
cdr3_aa: CASSLVLNQPQHF
clone_size: -
j_call: TRBJ1-5
v_call: TRBV11-2
d_call: -

cdr3_nt: TGTGCCAGCAGCTTGGGGGGATCACCCCTCCACTTT
cdr3_aa: CASSLGGSPLHF
clone_size: -
j_call: TRBJ1-6
v_call: TRBV11-2
d_call: -

cdr3_nt: TGTGCCAGCAGCCAAGATACAGCCCCGGCCTACGAGCAGTACTTC
cdr3_aa: CASSQDTAPAYEQYF
clone_size: -
j_call: TRBJ2-7
v_call: TRBV4-2
d_call: -

cdr3_nt: TGTGCCAGCAGCTTCCCCCTCTCCAGCTCCTACAATGAGCAGTTCTTC
cdr3_aa: CASSFPLSSSYNEQFF
clone_size: -
j_call: TRBJ2-1
v_call: TRBV7-9
d_call: -

cdr3_nt: TGTGCCAGCTCTATCCGGGGTTTGGTTGGCTACACCTTC
cdr3_aa: CASSIRGLVGYTF
clone_size: -
j_call: TRBJ1-2
v_call: TRBV18
d_call: -

cdr3_nt: TGTGCCATCAGTGAGCCCGGCGGGAACTACGAGCAGTACTTC
cdr3_aa: CAISEPGGNYEQYF
clone_size: once
j_call: TRBJ2-7
v_call: TRBV10-3
d_call: -

cdr3_nt: TGTGCCATCCCGGGACCCCGCAATGAGCAGTTCTTC
cdr3_aa: CAIPGPRNEQFF
clone_size: -
j_call: TRBJ2-1
v_call: TRBV28
d_call: -

cdr3_nt: TGTGCCAGCACCCCGGGGTTAGCGGGCGCCGCGAACACCGGGGAGCTGTTTTTT
cdr3_aa: CASTPGLAGAANTGELFF
clone_size: -
j_call: TRBJ2-2
v_call: TRBV7-8
d_call: TRBD2

cdr3_nt: TGTGCCAGCAGCCCCGTTGTTGAGGGTACAGATACGCAGTATTTT
cdr3_aa: CASSPVVEGTDTQYF
clone_size: -
j_call: TRBJ2-3
v_call: TRBV28
d_call: -

cdr3_nt: TGCGCCAGCAGCTTGGCCGGGACGGAGGTCTACTTC
cdr3_aa: CASSLAGTEVYF
clone_size: -
j_call: TRBJ2-7
v_call: TRBV5-1
d_call: -

cdr3_nt: TGCGCCAGCAGCCAAGTCTATTCTCGACCCAACAATCAGCCCCAGCATTTT
cdr3_aa: CASSQVYSRPNNQPQHF
clone_size: -
j_call: TRBJ1-5
v_call: TRBV4-1
d_call: -

cdr3_nt: TGCGCCAGCAGCTTGTCGGCGGGAGACTACGAGCAGTACTTC
cdr3_aa: CASSLSAGDYEQYF
clone_size: -
j_call: TRBJ2-7
v_call: TRBV5-1
d_call: TRBD2

cdr3_nt: TGTGCCAGCAGTTACGAAGGGTGGACTGAAGCTTTCTTT
cdr3_aa: CASSYEGWTEAFF
clone_size: -
j_call: TRBJ1-1
v_call: TRBV6-6
d_call: -

cdr3_nt: TGTGCCAGCAGTTTATCTCGCAGGGCGGGGGATGAAAAACTGTTTTTT
cdr3_aa: CASSLSRRAGDEKLFF
clone_size: -
j_call: TRBJ1-4
v_call: TRBV27
d_call: -

cdr3_nt: TGTGCCAGCAACCACAGGGGCTCGAACACTGAAGCTTTCTTT
cdr3_aa: CASNHRGSNTEAFF
clone_size: once
j_call: TRBJ1-1
v_call: TRBV28
d_call: TRBD1

cdr3_nt: TGTGCCAGAAGCTTTTGCAGAACTATGAACACTGAAGCTTTCTTT
cdr3_aa: CARSFCRTMNTEAFF
clone_size: -
j_call: TRBJ1-1
v_call: TRBV5-3
d_call: -

cdr3_nt: TGCGCCAGCAGCCAAGGGACAGCGACTGAAGCTTTCTTT
cdr3_aa: CASSQGTATEAFF
clone_size: -
j_call: TRBJ1-1
v_call: TRBV4-1
d_call: -

cdr3_nt: TGTGCCAGCAGCTTTCCCCGGCCTCAAGAGACCCAGTACTTC
cdr3_aa: CASSFPRPQETQYF
clone_size: -
j_call: TRBJ2-5
v_call: TRBV7-9
d_call: -

cdr3_nt: TGTGCCAGCAGCCGGACTACGGGACTAGCGGGTTACGAGCAGTACTTC
cdr3_aa: CASSRTTGLAGYEQYF
clone_size: once
j_call: TRBJ2-7
v_call: TRBV13
d_call: TRBD2

cdr3_nt: TGTGCCAGCAGCCAACCACGGGGGAGCGGAAACACAGATACGCAGTATTTT
cdr3_aa: CASSQPRGSGNTDTQYF
clone_size: -
j_call: TRBJ2-3
v_call: TRBV28
d_call: -

cdr3_nt: TGTGCCAGTAGTATAGATCCCGGACGGTGGCCCCAGCATTTT
cdr3_aa: CASSIDPGRWPQHF
clone_size: -
j_call: TRBJ1-5
v_call: TRBV19
d_call: -

cdr3_nt: TGTGCCAGTAGTGCCCTCCTAGCGGGAGAAGGGGCCCTCATGCAAGAGACCCAGTACTTC
cdr3_aa: CASSALLAGEGALMQETQYF
clone_size: -
j_call: TRBJ2-5
v_call: TRBV19
d_call: TRBD2

cdr3_nt: TGTGCCAGCAGCTTAGCGGCCGTCCAGGGGCTCTCTGGGGCCAACGTCCTGACTTTC
cdr3_aa: CASSLAAVQGLSGANVLTF
clone_size: -
j_call: TRBJ2-6
v_call: TRBV7-9
d_call: -

cdr3_nt: TGTGCCACCGCCGGGGGCGGAGTTTTGGATGAGACCCAGTACTTC
cdr3_aa: CATAGGGVLDETQYF
clone_size: -
j_call: TRBJ2-5
v_call: TRBV7-8
d_call: -

cdr3_nt: TGTGCCAGCAGCTTAGGCGCAAGCTACGAGCAGTACTTC
cdr3_aa: CASSLGASYEQYF
clone_size: -
j_call: TRBJ2-7
v_call: TRBV13
d_call: -

cdr3_nt: TGTGCCAGTACCCTTGGTCCAGGAGCTATCTACGAGCAGTACTTC
cdr3_aa: CASTLGPGAIYEQYF
clone_size: -
j_call: TRBJ2-7
v_call: TRBV19
d_call: -

cdr3_nt: TGTGCCACCAGCACAGGAGTAAACTACTACGAGCAGTACTTC
cdr3_aa: CATSTGVNYYEQYF
clone_size: -
j_call: TRBJ2-7
v_call: TRBV15
d_call: -

cdr3_nt: TGTGCCAGCAGCTTGTTGAATGAGCAGTTCTTC
cdr3_aa: CASSLLNEQFF
clone_size: few
j_call: TRBJ2-1
v_call: TRBV5-4
d_call: -

cdr3_nt: TGTGCCAGCAGTGCTACTAGCGGACAAGAGACCCAGTACTTC
cdr3_aa: CASSATSGQETQYF
clone_size: -
j_call: TRBJ2-5
v_call: TRBV28
d_call: TRBD2

cdr3_nt: TGTGCCAGCAGCGAACGCGCTAGCGGGAGGGTTGGTGAGCAGTTCTTC
cdr3_aa: CASSERASGRVGEQFF
clone_size: -
j_call: TRBJ2-1
v_call: TRBV9
d_call: TRBD2

cdr3_nt: TGTGCCAGCAGCCCGACTCATCCCGGCGAGCAGTACTTC
cdr3_aa: CASSPTHPGEQYF
clone_size: -
j_call: TRBJ2-7
v_call: TRBV5-4
d_call: -

cdr3_nt: TGCGCCAGCAGCCAAGATGCCCGTACCGGGGAGCTGTTTTTT
cdr3_aa: CASSQDARTGELFF
clone_size: -
j_call: TRBJ2-2
v_call: TRBV4-1
d_call: -

cdr3_nt: TGCGCCAGCAGCCAACACATTACCTACGAGCAGTACTTC
cdr3_aa: CASSQHITYEQYF
clone_size: -
j_call: TRBJ2-7
v_call: TRBV4-1
d_call: -

cdr3_nt: TGCGCCAGCAGCCCGAACCAACGGGCAGATACGCAGTATTTT
cdr3_aa: CASSPNQRADTQYF
clone_size: -
j_call: TRBJ2-3
v_call: TRBV4-1
d_call: -

cdr3_nt: TGTGCCAGCAGCGTAGGTCGGGACAGGGGATTATACGAGCAGTACTTC
cdr3_aa: CASSVGRDRGLYEQYF
clone_size: -
j_call: TRBJ2-7
v_call: TRBV9
d_call: TRBD1

cdr3_nt: TGTGCCAGCAGCCGACAGGGAATAAGCAATCAGCCCCAGCATTTT
cdr3_aa: CASSRQGISNQPQHF
clone_size: -
j_call: TRBJ1-5
v_call: TRBV6-5
d_call: TRBD1

cdr3_nt: TGTGCCAGCAGGAGAGCGGGAGGGCCAGGAGATACGCAGTATTTT
cdr3_aa: CASRRAGGPGDTQYF
clone_size: -
j_call: TRBJ2-3
v_call: TRBV27
d_call: TRBD2

cdr3_nt: TGTGCCAGCAGCTTAGATTTCAGGGGGAACGAGCAGTACTTC
cdr3_aa: CASSLDFRGNEQYF
clone_size: -
j_call: TRBJ2-7
v_call: TRBV11-2
d_call: TRBD1

cdr3_nt: TGTGCCAGTAGTACTAGCGGGAGCCAAGGAGATACGCAGTATTTT
cdr3_aa: CASSTSGSQGDTQYF
clone_size: -
j_call: TRBJ2-3
v_call: TRBV19
d_call: TRBD2

cdr3_nt: TGTGCCATCAGTGAAAGCGTTTTTGGGACAGGCTTTAACAATCAGCCCCAGCATTTT
cdr3_aa: CAISESVFGTGFNNQPQHF
clone_size: -
j_call: TRBJ1-5
v_call: TRBV10-3
d_call: TRBD1

cdr3_nt: TGTGCCAGTAGTATGACGGACGGATCCAAGCAGTTCTTC
cdr3_aa: CASSMTDGSKQFF
clone_size: -
j_call: TRBJ2-1
v_call: TRBV19
d_call: -

cdr3_nt: TGTGCCAGCAGTTTCATTGGGGGGGAGACCCAGTACTTC
cdr3_aa: CASSFIGGETQYF
clone_size: -
j_call: TRBJ2-5
v_call: TRBV28
d_call: -

cdr3_nt: TGCAGCGTTTCTCGAATGGACAGGGGAGGCGAAAAACTGTTTTTT
cdr3_aa: CSVSRMDRGGEKLFF
clone_size: -
j_call: TRBJ1-4
v_call: TRBV29-1
d_call: TRBD1